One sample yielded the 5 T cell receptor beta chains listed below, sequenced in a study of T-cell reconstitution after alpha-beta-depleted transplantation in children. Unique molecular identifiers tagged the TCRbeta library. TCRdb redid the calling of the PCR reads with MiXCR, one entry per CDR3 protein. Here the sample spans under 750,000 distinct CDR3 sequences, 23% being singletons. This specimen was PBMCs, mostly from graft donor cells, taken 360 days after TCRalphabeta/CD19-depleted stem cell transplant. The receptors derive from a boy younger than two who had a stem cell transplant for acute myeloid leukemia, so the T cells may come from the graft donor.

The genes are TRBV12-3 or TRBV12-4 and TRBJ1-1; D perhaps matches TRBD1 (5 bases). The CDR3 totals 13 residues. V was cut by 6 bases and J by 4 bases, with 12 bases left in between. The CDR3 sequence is CASRFREVTEAFF. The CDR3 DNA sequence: TGTGCCAGCAGGTTCAGGGAGGTCACTGAAGCTTTCTTT.

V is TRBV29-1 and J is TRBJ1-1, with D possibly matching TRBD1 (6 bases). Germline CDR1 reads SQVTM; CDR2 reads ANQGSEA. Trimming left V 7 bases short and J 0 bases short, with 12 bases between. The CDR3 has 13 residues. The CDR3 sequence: CSAGGGLNTEAFF. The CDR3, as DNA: TGCAGCGCCGGGGGGGGCCTGAACACTGAAGCTTTCTTT.

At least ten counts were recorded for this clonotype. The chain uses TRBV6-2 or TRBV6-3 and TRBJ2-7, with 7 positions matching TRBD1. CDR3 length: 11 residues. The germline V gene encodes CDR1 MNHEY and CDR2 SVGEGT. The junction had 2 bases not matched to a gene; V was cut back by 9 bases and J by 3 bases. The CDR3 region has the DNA TGTGCCAGTACAGGGGACTACGAGCAGTACTTC. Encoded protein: CASTGDYEQYF.

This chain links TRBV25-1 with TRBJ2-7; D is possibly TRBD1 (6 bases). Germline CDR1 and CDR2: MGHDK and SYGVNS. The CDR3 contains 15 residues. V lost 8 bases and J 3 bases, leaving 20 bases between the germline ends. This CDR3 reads CASRGHHQGFYEQYV. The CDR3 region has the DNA TGTGCCAGCCGGGGCCATCATCAGGGGTTCTACGAGCAGTACGTC.

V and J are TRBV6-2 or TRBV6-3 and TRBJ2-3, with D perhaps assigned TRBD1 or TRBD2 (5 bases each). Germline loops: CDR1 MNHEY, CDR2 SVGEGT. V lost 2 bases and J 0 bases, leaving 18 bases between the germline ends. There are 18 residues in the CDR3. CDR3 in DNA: TGTGCCAGCAGTTACACGGGACCGCGACAGATGAGCACAGATACGCAGTATTTT. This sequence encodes CASSYTGPRQMSTDTQYF.